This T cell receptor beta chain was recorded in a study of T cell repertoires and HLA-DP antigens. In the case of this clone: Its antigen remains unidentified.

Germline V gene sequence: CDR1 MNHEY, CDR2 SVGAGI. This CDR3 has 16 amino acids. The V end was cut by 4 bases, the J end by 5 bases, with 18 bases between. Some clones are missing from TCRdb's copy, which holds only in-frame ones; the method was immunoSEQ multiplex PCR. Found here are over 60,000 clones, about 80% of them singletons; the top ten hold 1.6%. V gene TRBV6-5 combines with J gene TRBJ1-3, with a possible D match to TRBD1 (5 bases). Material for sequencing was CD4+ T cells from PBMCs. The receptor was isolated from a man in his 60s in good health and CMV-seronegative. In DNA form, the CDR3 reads TGTGCCAGCAGTTTCATTACGGCAGGGCAAAGAAACACCATATATTTT. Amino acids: CASSFITAGQRNTIYF.